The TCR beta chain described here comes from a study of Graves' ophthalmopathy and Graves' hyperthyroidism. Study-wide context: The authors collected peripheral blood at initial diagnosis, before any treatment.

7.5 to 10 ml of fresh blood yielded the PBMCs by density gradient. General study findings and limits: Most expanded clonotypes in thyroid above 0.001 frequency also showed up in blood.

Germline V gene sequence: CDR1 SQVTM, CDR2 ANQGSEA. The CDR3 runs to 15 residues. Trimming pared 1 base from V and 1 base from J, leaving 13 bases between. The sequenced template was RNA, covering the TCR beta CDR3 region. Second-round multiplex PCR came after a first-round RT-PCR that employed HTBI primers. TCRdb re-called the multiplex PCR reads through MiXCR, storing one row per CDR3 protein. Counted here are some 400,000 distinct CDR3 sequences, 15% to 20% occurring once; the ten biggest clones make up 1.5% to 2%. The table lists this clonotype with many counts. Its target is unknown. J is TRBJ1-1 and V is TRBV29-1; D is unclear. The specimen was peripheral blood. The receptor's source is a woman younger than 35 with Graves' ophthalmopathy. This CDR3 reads CSVEGDNGKNTEAFF. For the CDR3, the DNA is TGCAGCGTTGAAGGAGATAACGGGAAGAACACTGAAGCTTTCTTT.